These T cell receptor beta chains were read from a single sample in a study of cytomegalovirus exposure and HLA in healthy donors. The method was immunoSEQ multiplex PCR; TCRdb's version includes in-frame clones alone and lacks a portion of them. The repertoire holds some 190,000 clones, with around 80% as singletons. Material: PBMCs. These receptor sequences come from a woman aged 25 to 45 in good health and CMV-seropositive. CDR3s include the opening cysteine and the closing phenylalanine or tryptophan. Fields, in order: J gene, clone size, V gene, CDR3 protein. Clone size is stated in some rows and not others, as once, few, many or a class when expanded.

TRBJ1-2	few	TRBV7-9	CASSLSGRLKQGEGYTF
TRBJ2-2	NA	TRBV4-2	CASSLSGGAGELFF
TRBJ2-7	NA	TRBV7-9	CASSPRTGEFYEQYF
TRBJ1-4	NA	TRBV28	CASSLLPSGKLFF
TRBJ1-2	NA	TRBV6-5	CASSYRTDSYGYTF
TRBJ2-1	once	TRBV27	CASRRDYYNEQFF
TRBJ1-4	NA	TRBV5-1	CASVPGTGSEKLFF
TRBJ1-4	NA	TRBV2	CASRGRGGGWFRMGWNEKLFF
TRBJ2-7	NA	TRBV4-3	CASSQEPGRRGAYEQYF
TRBJ1-2	NA	TRBV30	CAWTLTGYNYGYTF
TRBJ2-7	once	TRBV5-1	CASGSKNGGGEQYF
TRBJ2-5	NA	TRBV7-2	CASSPTSKETQYF
TRBJ2-4	NA	TRBV28	CASSVQGGLTKNIQYF
TRBJ1-1	NA	TRBV16	CASSQFGGIGTEAFF
TRBJ1-5	NA	TRBV28	CASSLGQGAQPQHF
TRBJ2-5	NA	TRBV7-2	CASSLRSGAETQYF
TRBJ2-2	once	TRBV9	CASSVGQASTGELFF
TRBJ1-1	NA	TRBV11-3	CASSSSGQGRTEAFF
TRBJ2-3	NA	TRBV5-1	CASSQGQVTDTQYF
TRBJ1-1	NA	TRBV11-2	CASDRGGTEAFF